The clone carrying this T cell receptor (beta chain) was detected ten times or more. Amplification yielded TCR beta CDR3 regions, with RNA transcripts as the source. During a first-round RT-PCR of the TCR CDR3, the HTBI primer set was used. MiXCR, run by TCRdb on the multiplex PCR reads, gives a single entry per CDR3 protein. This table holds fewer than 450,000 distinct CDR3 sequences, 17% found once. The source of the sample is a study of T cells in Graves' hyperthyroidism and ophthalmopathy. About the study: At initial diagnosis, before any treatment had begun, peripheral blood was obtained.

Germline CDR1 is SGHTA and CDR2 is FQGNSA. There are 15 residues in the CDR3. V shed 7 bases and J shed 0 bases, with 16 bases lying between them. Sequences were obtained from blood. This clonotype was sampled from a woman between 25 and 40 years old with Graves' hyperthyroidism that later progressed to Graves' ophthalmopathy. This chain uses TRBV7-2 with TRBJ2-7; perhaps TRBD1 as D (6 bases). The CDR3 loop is CASTYDGTYSYEQYF. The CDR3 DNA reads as TGTGCCAGCACTTATGACGGGACATACTCCTACGAGCAGTACTTC. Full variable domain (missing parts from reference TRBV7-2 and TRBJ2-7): GAGVSQSPSNKVTEKGKDVELRCDPISGHTALYWYRQSLGQGLEFLIYFQGNSAPDKSGLPSDRFSAERTGGSVSTLTIQRTQQEDSAVYLCASTYDGTYSYEQYFGPGTRLTVT.